Each of the 23 T cell receptor beta chains below was sequenced from the same sample in a study of CD8 T cells in Susac syndrome (dated by TCRdb to between 2018 and 2021). Libraries were constructed by the immunoSEQ multiplex PCR assay. RNA was extracted using the RNeasy kit, and roughly 0.45 to 1 ug of the RNA was reverse transcribed with random hexamers. The public reads were quality trimmed at Q25 with fastp and then assembled into clones with MiXCR by TCRdb, keeping productive beta chains. Every entry covers one CDR3 protein and lists the most common genes and DNA from its rows. Within this sample are approximately 150,000 distinct CDR3 sequences, with about 93% of them counted one time only. The ten largest account for more than 0.11% of the sample. Sequences were obtained from CD4+ T cells from PBMCs. Receptors originate from a human donor in good health.

There are a few counts of this clonotype. The chain uses TRBV6-1 and TRBJ2-2; D is undetermined. The CDR3 loop spans 14 amino acids. CDR1 MNHNS and CDR2 SASEGT come from the germline V gene. V was shortened by 7 bases and J by 2 bases, with 11 bases between the two germline ends. The CDR3 DNA is TGTGCCAGCAAAGGAAGCGCTAACACCGGGGAGCTGTTTTTT. It specifies CASKGSANTGELFF.

This clonotype showed up just once. The chain carries TRBV7-2 and TRBJ1-1; D possibly corresponds to TRBD1 (6 bases). The germline V and J ends were trimmed by 2 bases and 4 bases, with 11 bases remaining between them. The CDR3 has 14 residues. Germline CDR1 is SGHTA and CDR2 is FQGNSA. This CDR3 reads CASSLTTGSTEAFF. The CDR3 coding sequence is TGTGCCAGCAGCTTAACGACAGGCTCCACTGAAGCTTTCTTT.

V and J are TRBV20-1 and TRBJ1-2; maybe TRBD1 (5 bases). Germline V gene lookup returns CDR1 DFQATT and CDR2 SNEGSKA (reference sequence). The CDR3 length is 16 residues. V lost 3 bases and J 1 base, leaving 18 bases between the germline ends. The CDR3 is CSARGNHGGSNYGYTF. The CDR3 bases are TGCAGTGCTAGGGGAAATCACGGGGGAAGTAACTATGGCTACACCTTC.

The rearrangement links TRBV7-9 to TRBJ2-2, with D unclear. V was pared by 5 bases and J by 6 bases, with 13 bases between. Per the germline V gene, CDR1 is SEHNR and CDR2 is FQNEAQ (reference sequence). CDR3 length equals 14 residues. The CDR3 here is CASSPPSGSGELFF. CDR3 sequence (DNA): TGTGCCAGCAGCCCCCCGTCGGGCTCCGGGGAGCTGTTTTTT.

The chain recombines TRBV18 with TRBJ2-7, with a weak D call TRBD2 (6 bases). The V end lost 3 bases, the J end lost 5 bases, and 14 bases lay between the germline ends. Per the germline V gene, CDR1 is KGHSH and CDR2 is LQKENI. The CDR3 sequence is 14 residues long. This CDR3 reads CASSPGRDLDEQYF. DNA of the CDR3: TGTGCCAGCTCACCGGGCAGGGACTTGGACGAGCAGTACTTC.

The chain carries TRBV3-1 and TRBJ2-2; D is unresolved. CDR1 is LGHDT, CDR2 YNNKEL, per germline (reference sequence). The CDR3 runs 12 residues. Trimming removed 1 base from V and 8 bases from J, with 5 bases in between. The CDR3 here is CASSQARGELFF. For the CDR3, the DNA is TGTGCCAGCAGCCAAGCTCGTGGGGAGCTGTTTTTT.

The CDR3 nucleotides read TGTGCCGGAAGACAGGGGGCCGCGAACACCGGGGAGCTGTTTTTT. Its protein product is CAGRQGAANTGELFF. V and J are TRBV2 and TRBJ2-2; 10 bases align to TRBD1. Germline V gene data show CDR1 as SNHLY and CDR2 as FYNNEI. This CDR3 is 15 amino acids long. J was trimmed by 0 bases and V by 11 bases; bases with no gene match: 6.

The V gene is TRBV18, the J gene TRBJ1-2; D unresolved. There are 15 residues in the CDR3. Deletions cut 2 bases from V and 0 bases from J, with 10 bases between. CDR1 KGHSH and CDR2 LQKENI come from the germline V gene. The CDR3 sequence is CASSPNEQANYGYTF. CDR3 nucleotide sequence: TGTGCCAGCTCACCAAACGAGCAAGCTAACTATGGCTACACCTTC.

This clonotype has just one count. The chain recombines TRBV29-1 with TRBJ2-7; 9 bases fit TRBD1. Germline V gene sequence: CDR1 SQVTM, CDR2 ANQGSEA. This CDR3 is 15 amino acids long. V dropped 7 bases and J dropped 0; count of bases not matched to a gene: 10. The CDR3 bases are TGCAGCGCTTCCGCACCGGGACAGGGCTCCTACGAGCAGTACTTC. Amino acid sequence: CSASAPGQGSYEQYF.

This sequence joins TRBV29-1 and TRBJ1-1; 7 nucleotides align to TRBD1. This CDR3 contains 15 residues. Germline CDR1 and CDR2: SQVTM and ANQGSEA. V trimming: 2 bases; J trimming: 6 bases; junction bases outside the gene matches: 12. The CDR3 protein is CSVEPRLTGVAEAFF. The CDR3 region has the DNA TGCAGCGTTGAACCTCGCCTCACAGGGGTGGCTGAAGCTTTCTTT.

The rearrangement uses TRBV18 and TRBJ1-2; D not certain. The germline V gene has CDR1 KGHSH and CDR2 LQKENI. The CDR3 contains 14 residues. With 0 bases removed from V and 1 base from J, the gap between germline ends came to 6 bases. The DNA of the CDR3 is TGTGCCAGCTCACCACCGGCTCTTAACTATGGCTACACCTTC. Protein product: CASSPPALNYGYTF.

This clonotype was detected only once. The rearrangement links TRBV18 to TRBJ2-7; no firm D call. The germline gives CDR1 KGHSH, CDR2 LQKENI. The length of the CDR3 is 14 residues. V was trimmed by 2 bases and J by 2 bases, leaving 10 bases between them. The CDR3 sequence: CASSPLNTAYEQYF. The CDR3 DNA is TGTGCCAGCTCACCATTGAACACTGCCTACGAGCAGTACTTC.

V is TRBV3-1 and J is TRBJ1-2; TRBD1 agrees at 9 bases. The CDR3 covers 14 residues. Per the germline V gene, CDR1 is LGHDT and CDR2 is YNNKEL (reference sequence). After removal of 5 bases from V and 6 bases from J, the junction contained 7 bases not matched to a gene. The CDR3 nucleotides are TGTGCCAGCAGCAGTAGACAGGGGGAAGATGGCTACACCTTC. Residues: CASSSRQGEDGYTF.

This chain joins TRBV20-1 and TRBJ1-2; D may be TRBD1 (6 bases). Trimming took 5 bases from V and 4 from J, leaving 11 bases between them. The CDR3 length is 12 residues. CDR1 DFQATT and CDR2 SNEGSKA come from the germline V gene (reference sequence). The CDR3 DNA reads TGCAGTGCTGGACAGACCAGCTATGGCTACACCTTC. Translated, it gives CSAGQTSYGYTF.

The chain couples TRBV13 to TRBJ2-7; TRBD2 matches 9 bases. Looked up from germline, CDR1 is PRHDT and CDR2 is FYEKMQ (reference sequence). CDR3 size: 16 residues. V lost 5 bases and J lost 7; bases outside the gene matches: 15. CDR3 DNA: TGTGCCAGCAGCCCCAACGGGGGCGGGGGGGCTTGGGAGCAGTACTTC. It specifies CASSPNGGGGAWEQYF.

This rearrangement joins TRBV5-1 to TRBJ2-4, with TRBD1 as a possible D gene (5 bases). V dropped 4 bases and J dropped 9 bases, with 17 bases sitting between them. The CDR3 totals 14 residues. Germline lookup yields CDR1 SGHRS and CDR2 YFSETQ. The CDR3 bases are TGCGCCAGCAGCCCGAGCAGGGAATCGTTCATTCAGTACTTC. This codes for CASSPSRESFIQYF.

V usage is TRBV18 and J usage is TRBJ1-6; TRBD1 aligns across 8 bases. CDR1 is KGHSH and CDR2 is LQKENI in the germline V gene. Unmatched junction bases numbered 4, after V lost 5 bases and J lost 7 bases. CDR3 length equals 14 residues. This chain's CDR3 is CASSSTGDNSPLHF. The CDR3, as DNA: TGTGCCAGCTCATCGACAGGGGACAATTCACCCCTCCACTTT.

This chain uses TRBV7-9 with TRBJ2-5, with D possibly matching TRBD2 (6 bases). Per germline, CDR1 SEHNR and CDR2 FQNEAQ (reference sequence). The CDR3 spans 15 residues. V lost 5 bases and J lost 3, with 16 bases in between. CDR3 sequence: CASSRRRTTKETQYF. The CDR3 DNA reads TGTGCCAGCAGCCGCCGGCGGACTACTAAAGAGACCCAGTACTTC.

The chain carries TRBV3-1 and TRBJ1-5, with 9 bases identical to TRBD1. CDR3 size: 15 residues. V lost 1 base and J lost 3; bases outside the gene matches: 1. CDR1 and CDR2 from the germline V gene are LGHDT and YNNKEL (reference sequence). The CDR3 sequence is CASSQGDRDNQPQHF. CDR3 nucleotide sequence: TGTGCCAGCAGCCAAGGGGACAGGGACAATCAGCCCCAGCATTTT.

J is TRBJ2-1 and V is TRBV19; D is uncertain. The V gene lost 6 bases and the J gene lost 5 bases, with 8 bases spanning the gap. Germline V gives CDR1 LNHDA, CDR2 SQIVND (reference sequence). There are 12 residues in the CDR3. The CDR3 nucleotides read TGTGCCAGTAGGAGGACGAACAATGAGCAGTTCTTC. Residues: CASRRTNNEQFF.

A few counts support this clonotype. The rearrangement links TRBV6-2 or TRBV6-3 to TRBJ1-2, with 7 nucleotides matching TRBD1. The CDR3 runs 12 residues. Germline CDR1 reads MNHEY; CDR2 reads SVGEGT. J was trimmed by 7 bases and V by 7 bases; bases with no gene match: 6. The CDR3 is CASTNRGIGYTF. In DNA, the CDR3 is TGTGCCAGCACCAACAGGGGAATTGGCTACACCTTC.

This chain uses TRBV7-9 with TRBJ1-1, with unresolved D. V lost 5 bases, J lost 8 bases, and 24 bases lay in between. Germline V CDR1 and CDR2: SEHNR, FQNEAQ (reference sequence). This CDR3 contains 16 residues. The CDR3 bases are TGTGCCAGCAGCCCCGGTGGGAGTGAGGCAGGTGTGGAAGCTTTCTTT. It specifies CASSPGGSEAGVEAFF.

The chain is built from TRBV5-5 and TRBJ1-5; TRBD1 matches at 10 bases. The CDR3 has 15 residues. Per germline, CDR1 SGHKS and CDR2 YYEKEE (reference sequence). With V trimmed by 3 bases and J by 7 bases, 7 bases remained unmatched. The CDR3 DNA is TGTGCCAGCAGCTACTGGACAGGGGGTCAACAGCCCCAGCATTTT. It is translated as CASSYWTGGQQPQHF.